The 22 T cell receptor beta chains reported below all come from one sample, sequenced in a study of CD8 T cells in Susac syndrome. The RNA, about 0.45 to 1 ug, was put through reverse transcription using random hexamers. Each CDR3 protein gets one entry after TCRdb re-called the immunoSEQ multiplex PCR reads with MiXCR. The sample holds 170,000 or so distinct CDR3 sequences; approximately 93% are singletons and the top ten take over 0.08%. Sequencing input: CD4+ T cells from PBMCs. The receptors come from a human donor with multiple sclerosis.

The chain carries TRBV20-1 and TRBJ2-1, with D unclear. CDR3 length equals 15 residues. CDR1 DFQATT and CDR2 SNEGSKA come from the germline V gene (reference sequence). V shed 1 base and J shed 11 bases, with 21 bases lying between them. The CDR3 region is CSARVDAEMGSKQFF. Written as DNA, the CDR3 is TGCAGTGCTAGAGTGGATGCGGAGATGGGGTCGAAGCAGTTCTTC.

The chain recombines TRBV20-1 with TRBJ2-7, with a possible D match to TRBD2 (6 bases). V was trimmed by 5 bases and J by 1 base, leaving 18 bases between them. Germline loops: CDR1 DFQATT, CDR2 SNEGSKA (reference sequence). This CDR3 is built from 15 residues. The CDR3 DNA reads as TGCAGTGCTGACGGAGTGGCTAGCGCTTCCTACGAGCAGTACTTC. This translates into CSADGVASASYEQYF.

V gene TRBV3-1 combines with J gene TRBJ1-2; no reliable D call. The CDR3 is made up of 14 amino acids. Germline V gene sequence: CDR1 LGHDT, CDR2 YNNKEL (reference sequence). V was cut by 0 bases and J by 8 bases, with 13 bases left in between. CDR3 sequence reads: CASSQESFTPGYTF. The CDR3, as DNA: TGTGCCAGCAGCCAAGAAAGCTTCACACCAGGCTACACCTTC.

The V and J genes are TRBV13 and TRBJ2-1, with D perhaps TRBD2 (5 bases). Between the trimmed V and J ends, which lost 1 base and 5 bases, there was a span of 18 bases. Germline loops: CDR1 PRHDT, CDR2 FYEKMQ (reference sequence). This CDR3 is built from 17 residues. In nucleotides, the CDR3 is TGTGCCAGCAGCTTAGATGGTCTGGGGAGTACTGACAATGAGCAGTTCTTC. It codes for CASSLDGLGSTDNEQFF.

The rearrangement links TRBV7-3 to TRBJ2-2, with 8 nucleotides matching TRBD2. There are 16 residues in the CDR3. Germline CDR1 and CDR2: SGHTA and FQGTGA. V lost 4 bases to trimming and J lost 4 bases; unmatched junction nucleotides: 8. DNA for the CDR3: TGTGCCAGCAGCTCCCGTAGCGGGACGGTCACCGGGGAGCTGTTTTTT. The encoded protein is CASSSRSGTVTGELFF.

The chain employs TRBV5-1 and TRBJ2-2, with 7 bases lining up with TRBD2. CDR1 and CDR2 (germline): SGHRS, YFSETQ. V lost 4 bases and J lost 5; bases outside the gene matches: 11. The CDR3 is 16 amino acids. The CDR3 loop is CASSPTGGRRTGELFF. In DNA, the CDR3 is TGCGCCAGCAGCCCCACTGGCGGGAGAAGGACCGGGGAGCTGTTTTTT.

J is TRBJ2-7 and V is TRBV6-2 or TRBV6-3; D unresolved. Germline CDR1 reads MNHEY; CDR2 reads SVGEGT. The CDR3 covers 13 residues. V lost 1 base and J 3 bases, leaving 7 bases between the germline ends. The CDR3 spells CASSYWTHYEQYF. The CDR3 DNA reads as TGTGCCAGCAGTTACTGGACCCACTACGAGCAGTACTTC.

This sequence joins TRBV12-3 or TRBV12-4 and TRBJ2-1; 15 bases align to TRBD2. The CDR3 runs to 16 residues. The V and J ends lost 6 bases and 10 bases, in that order; junction bases with no gene match: 10. The CDR3 region has the DNA TGTGCCAGCAGCCCAGCCGGACTAGCGGGAGGGTGGGAGCAGTTCTTC. It encodes CASSPAGLAGGWEQFF.

The V call is TRBV4-3, the J call TRBJ2-2; no definite D call. The V gene's germline CDR1 is LGHNA and CDR2 YSLEER. Trimming shortened V by 2 bases and J by 3 bases, and 10 bases separated the two germline ends. The CDR3 has 15 amino acids. CDR3 sequence (DNA): TGCGCCAGCAGCCAAATTCCCGTTTACACCGGGGAGCTGTTTTTT. It is translated as CASSQIPVYTGELFF.

The chain employs TRBV6-5 and TRBJ2-1; D is tentatively TRBD1 or TRBD2 (5 bases each). V was shortened by 0 bases and J by 7 bases, with 10 bases between the two germline ends. This CDR3 comprises 14 residues. The germline CDR1 and CDR2 sequences are MNHEY and SVGAGI. Written as DNA, the CDR3 is TGTGCCAGCAGTTACTCGGGACCGTTGAATGAGCAGTTCTTC. Protein: CASSYSGPLNEQFF.

The rearrangement links TRBV18 to TRBJ1-1; D unclear. Germline V lookup: CDR1 KGHSH, CDR2 LQKENI. V was trimmed by 0 bases and J by 2 bases, leaving 7 bases between them. The length of the CDR3 is 14 residues. CDR3 in amino acids: CASSPPNTNTEAFF. The DNA of the CDR3 is TGTGCCAGCTCACCACCAAACACTAACACTGAAGCTTTCTTT. The full variable domain, rest sourced from reference TRBV18 and TRBJ1-1, is NAGVMQNPRHLVRRRGQEARLRCSPMKGHSHVYWYRQLPEEGLKFMVYLQKENIIDESGMPKERFSAEFPKEGPSILRIQQVVRGDSAAYFCASSPPNTNTEAFFGQGTRLTVV.

The CDR3 DNA is TGTGCCAGCAATAGACAGGGTCATCAGCCCCAGCATTTT. This sequence encodes CASNRQGHQPQHF. This sequence joins TRBV25-1 and TRBJ1-5; 7 bases are shared with TRBD1. The CDR3 extends over 13 amino acids. The junction had 5 bases not matched to a gene; V was cut back by 7 bases and J by 5 bases. Germline lookup yields CDR1 MGHDK and CDR2 SYGVNS.

This clonotype was counted once. This chain uses TRBV29-1 with TRBJ2-1; 10 bases align to TRBD2. CDR1 SQVTM and CDR2 ANQGSEA come from the germline V gene. J gave up 2 bases and V 5 bases, and 3 bases lay outside the gene matches. This CDR3 is built from 14 residues. The CDR3 sequence: CSVSSGRAYNEQFF. For the CDR3, the DNA is TGCAGCGTTTCAAGCGGGAGGGCCTACAATGAGCAGTTCTTC.

A note on this clonotype: The limits of the CDR3 on the DNA are not certain, so only TCRdb's listed CDR3 is given. The chain links TRBV23-1 to TRBJ1-4. TRBV23-1 falls under the ORF class, with uncertain function. 15 amino acids form the CDR3, both terminal residues included. The CDR3 sequence: CASTPMWFWGKNCFF.

This clonotype was counted a single time. The rearrangement uses TRBV6-6 and TRBJ1-4; TRBD1 might be the D (6 bases). The CDR3 consists of 14 residues. Germline assignment: CDR1 MNHNY and CDR2 SVGAGI (reference sequence). V was trimmed by 8 bases and J by 0 bases, leaving 10 bases between them. CDR3 in DNA: TGTGCCAGCGGCCAGGGGACAACTAATGAAAAACTGTTTTTT. Its protein product is CASGQGTTNEKLFF.

The genes are TRBV6-6 and TRBJ2-1, with 11 bases that match TRBD2. V lost 8 bases to trimming and J lost 9 bases; unmatched junction nucleotides: 9. The CDR3 sequence is 14 residues long. Per the germline V gene, CDR1 is MNHNY and CDR2 is SVGAGI (reference sequence). The DNA for the CDR3 is TGTGCCAGCCTTCTTAGCGGGGGGGCGGGTGAGCAGTTCTTC. The encoded protein is CASLLSGGAGEQFF.

This chain connects TRBV30 to TRBJ2-7, with TRBD2 identical over 9 bases. CDR3 length equals 14 residues. V lost 2 bases to trimming and J lost 4 bases; unmatched junction nucleotides: 6. Germline V gene data show CDR1 as GTSNPN and CDR2 as SVGIG (reference sequence). The CDR3 here is CAWSRSTSGYEQYF. The CDR3 region has the DNA TGTGCCTGGAGTAGGAGTACTAGCGGGTACGAGCAGTACTTC.

This clonotype was seen just once. V gene TRBV5-6 combines with J gene TRBJ2-1, with a possible D match to TRBD2 (6 bases). Trimming removed 4 bases at V and 3 bases at J, with 17 bases between. The CDR3 is made up of 16 amino acids. Germline-derived CDR1 and CDR2 are SGHDT and YYEEEE. The CDR3 DNA follows: TGTGCCAGCAGCCACGATCGAGGAGGGAACTACAATGAGCAGTTCTTC. Residues: CASSHDRGGNYNEQFF.

The rearrangement links TRBV18 to TRBJ1-5; the D is unclear. Trimming took 2 bases from V and 4 from J, leaving 12 bases between them. The CDR3 contains 15 residues. Germline assignment: CDR1 KGHSH and CDR2 LQKENI. CDR3: CASSPGRSGNQPQHF. The DNA for the CDR3 is TGTGCCAGCTCACCAGGGAGGTCGGGAAATCAGCCCCAGCATTTT.

The sample holds a few counts of this clonotype. The junction differs from germline at one of its ends, possibly a read error. The V and J genes are TRBV7-7 and TRBJ2-2, with D tentatively TRBD1 (6 bases). Germline loops: CDR1 SSHAT, CDR2 FNYEAQ (reference sequence). The CDR3 covers 14 residues. CDR3 protein: CASSQDRNTGELFF. For the CDR3, the DNA is TGTGCTAGCAGCCAGGACAGAAACACCGGGGAGCTGTTTTTT. Drawing the rest from reference TRBV7-7 and TRBJ2-2, the complete variable domain is GAGVSQSPRYKVTKRGQDVTLRCDPISSHATLYWYQQALGQGPEFLTYFNYEAQPDKSGLPSDRFSAERPEGSISTLTIQRTEQRDSAMYRCASSQDRNTGELFFGEGSRLTVL.

V is TRBV29-1 and J is TRBJ2-5, with 10 bases aligning to TRBD2. Losses at the gene ends were 7 bases for V and 2 bases for J; bases not matched to a gene: 7. Germline CDR1 reads SQVTM; CDR2 reads ANQGSEA. The CDR3 runs 14 residues. CDR3 coding DNA: TGCAGCGCCGGAATAGCGGGGGGACAAGAGACCCAGTACTTC. It yields the protein CSAGIAGGQETQYF.

The chain is built from TRBV25-1 and TRBJ2-1; 7 bases agree with TRBD1. The CDR3 is 12 residues long. Germline assignment: CDR1 MGHDK and CDR2 SYGVNS. J gave up 10 bases and V 4 bases, and 4 bases lay outside the gene matches. The CDR3: CASSVQGDEQFF. DNA of the CDR3: TGTGCCAGCAGTGTTCAGGGGGACGAGCAGTTCTTC.